This T cell receptor beta chain was found in a study of regulatory T cells in long-lasting Graves disease. Background on the study: New Graves' disease cases had less than 3 months of antithyroid drugs.

Regarding the study as a whole: Persistent Graves' patients showed less TCR diversity than newly diagnosed patients showed.

With iRepertoire HTBI primers and Arm-PCR of CDR3 regions, TCR beta libraries were built. TCRdb passed the multiplex PCR reads through MiXCR, listing each CDR3 protein once. Of 500,000 to 700,000 distinct CDR3 sequences listed, 16% were seen once; the top ten hold around 18%. CDR1 and CDR2 (germline): LGHNT, FRNRAP. The V and J ends lost 3 bases and 10 bases respectively, with 16 bases between them. The CDR3 runs to 14 residues. Noted time point: newly diagnosed GD, antithyroid drugs for less than 3 months. Researchers made the TCR library from RNA that was extracted from PBMCs. This clonotype was detected a few times. The target antigen is unknown. Separately, the same data were catalogued under a study of T cells in Graves' hyperthyroidism and ophthalmopathy. This second study notes: A first-round RT-PCR of the TCR CDR3 used the HTBI primer set. Appearing also in blood were most of the thyroid clonotypes expanded above 0.001.

The receptor's source is a woman aged 25 to 39 with Graves disease. The sequencing used peripheral blood mononuclear cells (PBMCs), collected at new diagnosis, from a patient treated with antithyroid drugs. The chain recombines TRBV12-5 with TRBJ2-1, with no clear D. CDR3 loop: CASGFGPVVGEQFF. The DNA for the CDR3 is TGTGCTAGTGGTTTCGGCCCGGTCGTCGGCGAGCAGTTCTTC. Full variable domain (missing parts from reference TRBV12-5 and TRBJ2-1): DARVTQTPRHKVTEMGQEVTMRCQPILGHNTVFWYRQTMMQGLELLAYFRNRAPLDDSGMPKDRFSAEMPDATLATLKIQPSEPRDSAVYFCASGFGPVVGEQFFGPGTRLTVL.